This T cell receptor beta chain is from a study of early T cells in non-severe SARS-CoV-2 infection. Overall study results and limits: The study's VDJdb matching favored anti-spike CD8 responses and missed private and CD4 specificities.

This clonotype was seen ten or more times. Antigen: not known. Germline loops: CDR1 SGDLS, CDR2 YYNGEE. The CDR3 length is 15 residues. Trimming took 4 bases from V and 7 from J, leaving 21 bases between them. TCRdb itself ran the 5' RACE reads through MiXCR, one entry per CDR3 protein. The repertoire holds 50,000 to 60,000 distinct CDR3 sequences, with approximately 9.9% as singletons. The chain links TRBV9 to TRBJ2-7, with D perhaps matching TRBD1 or TRBD2 (5 bases each). Sequenced input: whole blood. This clonotype was sampled from an adult who was a healthcare worker with PCR-confirmed SARS-CoV-2 infection or an uninfected control (not recorded which). CDR3 region: CASSFDSGGLGEQYF. The CDR3 DNA is TGTGCCAGCAGCTTCGACAGCGGAGGCCTAGGAGAGCAGTACTTC.